Listed below are T cell receptor beta chains from one sample, sequenced in a study of T cell repertoires in cytomegalovirus infection. TCRdb fed the reads into MiXCR, producing one record per CDR3 protein. The sample has 830,000 or so distinct CDR3 sequences; approximately 32% are singletons. Their target antigens are unknown. Sequencing used cultured CD8+ T cells from PBMCs, obtained from culture after CMV antigen stimulation. The receptors shown here come from a human donor in good health (CMV status not recorded). Some clones in this sample may be carry-over from other donors' samples. CDR3s include the opening cysteine and the closing phenylalanine or tryptophan. The D gene is left open where the match is weak. Only some rows state a clone size, as once, few, many or a class for expanded clones.

j_call d_call clone_size v_call cdr3_nt cdr3_aa
TRBJ2-7 . few TRBV6-2/TRBV6-3 TGTGCCAGCACCCTAAGGGGAAACACCTACGAGCAGTACTTC CASTLRGNTYEQYF
TRBJ1-2 . . TRBV29-1 TGCAGCGGCCGGGACGCTGAGGACTATGGCTACACCTTC CSGRDAEDYGYTF
TRBJ2-7 . . TRBV18 TGTGCCAGCTCACCCAGGGATCTGGCCTACGAGCAGTACTTC CASSPRDLAYEQYF
TRBJ2-5 . many TRBV7-9 TGTGCCAGCACCGGCAGGGACCGTGGGGCCCAGTACTTC CASTGRDRGAQYF
TRBJ2-1 TRBD1 . TRBV24-1 TGTGCCACCAGTGATAGGACAGGGGGCAACGATGAGCAGTTCTTC CATSDRTGGNDEQFF
TRBJ2-1 . . TRBV6-2/TRBV6-3 TGTGCCAGCAGTTACTGGGACGGAAACAATGAGCAGTTCTTC CASSYWDGNNEQFF
TRBJ1-2 TRBD1 few TRBV29-1 TGCAGCGGACAGGGGGCCGACTATGGCTACACCTTC CSGQGADYGYTF
TRBJ2-1 . few TRBV4-1 TGCGCCAGCAGCCAAGAAGGACACCTAGATGAGCAGTTCTTC CASSQEGHLDEQFF
TRBJ2-5 . . TRBV6-1 TGTGCCAGCAGCGCCCCCGCGGCAGAGACCCAGTACTTC CASSAPAAETQYF
TRBJ2-6 TRBD1 few TRBV14 TGTGCCAGCAGCCACACAGGGGTCTCTGGGGCCAACGTCCTGACTTTC CASSHTGVSGANVLTF
TRBJ1-3 . few TRBV27 TGTGCCAGCAGCCCCTCTTCTGGGTCTGGAAACACCATATATTTT CASSPSSGSGNTIYF
TRBJ1-2 . . TRBV2 TGTGCCAGCAGTGAACGGGCAGGGCATGGCTACACCTTC CASSERAGHGYTF
TRBJ1-5 . few TRBV27 TGTGCCAGCGGGGCCAATCAGCCCCAGCATTTT CASGANQPQHF
TRBJ1-1 . few TRBV12-5 TGTGCTAGTGGTTTGGTATTAGGTCCCTCTGAAGCTTTCTTT CASGLVLGPSEAFF
TRBJ1-4 TRBD1 few TRBV6-5 TGTGCCACCGCGGGACAGTCAACTAATGAAAAACTGTTTTTT CATAGQSTNEKLFF
TRBJ2-2 . . TRBV27 TGTGCCAGCAGTGCCCGGGCGCCTCCAGACACCGGGGAGCTGTTTTTT CASSARAPPDTGELFF
TRBJ1-2 TRBD1 . TRBV9 TGTGCCAGCAGCGTGGGACAGAACTATGGCTACACCTTC CASSVGQNYGYTF
TRBJ1-5 TRBD1 once TRBV25-1 TGTGCCAGCACCCTCCCGACAGGGGCAAATCAGCCCCAGCATTTT CASTLPTGANQPQHF
TRBJ1-4 . . TRBV2 TGTGCCAGCAGTGCGGGGGCTACTAATGAAAAACTGTTTTTT CASSAGATNEKLFF
TRBJ2-5 . . TRBV29-1 TGCAGCGTTGAAAGAGAGACCCAGTACTTC CSVERETQYF
TRBJ2-5 . . TRBV11-2 . CASSLRGDYFGETQYF
TRBJ2-7 TRBD1 few TRBV10-3 TGTGCCATCACCTGGGGGGACCGGGACAGGGGGGACGAGCAGTACTTC CAITWGDRDRGDEQYF
TRBJ1-2 . . TRBV7-2 TGTGCCAGCAGCTTAGACGACTATGGCTACACCTTC CASSLDDYGYTF
TRBJ1-6 . . TRBV12-3/TRBV12-4 TGTGCCAGCAGTTTCAGGAATTTTAATTCACCCCTCCACTTT CASSFRNFNSPLHF
TRBJ2-2 . . TRBV15 TGTGCCACCAGCAGAGATCCCCGGTCTCTAGGGGAGCTGTTTTTT CATSRDPRSLGELFF
TRBJ2-5 TRBD2 . TRBV10-3 TGTGCCATCAGTGGGAATCGACTAGCGGGGAGTACACAAGAGACCCAGTACTTC CAISGNRLAGSTQETQYF
TRBJ2-7 TRBD1 . TRBV28 TGTGCCAGCAGTTTATGGGACAGGGGCTCCTACGAGCAGTACTTC CASSLWDRGSYEQYF